This TCR beta chain was recovered during a study of blood T cell repertoires in COVID-19. Under the authors' procedure: The assay estimated nucleated cells by amplifying reference gene primers. Assay: immunoSEQ multiplex PCR; the TCRdb copy retains only in-frame clones and omits some. V and J calls and clone size are copied from that table; D and trimming were computed from the DNA. The table lists tens of thousands of clones, approximately 70% of them singletons. The age range of participants was about 18 to 100 years, with residence in about two dozen US areas. Grouping used clinical history reported by participants in a survey and questionnaire. This CDR3 comprises 15 residues. Germline V gene data show CDR1 as LNHDA and CDR2 as SQIVND (reference sequence). The trim removed 4 bases at V and 6 bases at J, leaving 8 bases unmatched.

This TCR derives from a woman in her fifties or sixties who had been exposed to COVID-19. The V and J genes are TRBV19 and TRBJ2-1; the match to TRBD2 covers 8 bases. Source material: PBMCs or T cells enriched from blood (not recorded which). Written as DNA, the CDR3 is TGTGCCAGTAGTAAGGAGCGGGGGTATCCCAATGAGCAGTTCTTC. Its translation is CASSKERGYPNEQFF.